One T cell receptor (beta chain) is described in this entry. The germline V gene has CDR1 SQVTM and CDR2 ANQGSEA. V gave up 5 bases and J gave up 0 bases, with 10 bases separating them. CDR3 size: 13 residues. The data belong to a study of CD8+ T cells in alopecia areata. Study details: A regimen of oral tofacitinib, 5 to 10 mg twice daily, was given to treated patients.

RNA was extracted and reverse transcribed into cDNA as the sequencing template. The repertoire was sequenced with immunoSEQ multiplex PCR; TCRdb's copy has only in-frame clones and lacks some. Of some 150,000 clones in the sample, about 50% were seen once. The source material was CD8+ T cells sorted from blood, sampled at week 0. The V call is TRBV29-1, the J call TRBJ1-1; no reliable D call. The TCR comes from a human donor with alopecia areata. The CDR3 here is CSVSGPLNTEAFF. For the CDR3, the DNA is TGCAGCGTTTCCGGACCCTTGAACACTGAAGCTTTCTTT. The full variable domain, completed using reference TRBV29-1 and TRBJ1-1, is SAVISQKPSRDICQRGTSLTIQCQVDSQVTMMFWYRQQPGQSLTLIATANQGSEATYESGFVIDKFPISRPNLTFSTLTVSNMSPEDSSIYLCSVSGPLNTEAFFGQGTRLTVV.